Shown below are 21 T cell receptor beta chains from a single sample sequenced in a study of T cells in tumors after PD-1 blockade. Clones were sequenced by immunoSEQ multiplex PCR, and TCRdb holds only the in-frame ones, with some missing. The data hold about 33,000 clones, with around four fifths observed a single time. Sequences were derived from PBMCs, sampled before anti-PD-1 treatment. The source is a human donor with basal cell carcinoma.

The chain has TRBV28 and TRBJ2-3; the D is unclear. The CDR3 is made up of 16 amino acids. Between the trimmed V and J ends, which lost 6 bases and 0 bases, there was a span of 16 bases. Looked up from germline, CDR1 is MDHEN and CDR2 is SYDVKM. CDR3 loop: CASSPPWTSSTDTQYF. Written as DNA, the CDR3 is TGTGCCAGCAGCCCTCCCTGGACGAGTAGCACAGATACGCAGTATTTT.

The chain combines TRBV5-1 with TRBJ2-7; tentatively, D is TRBD1 or TRBD2 (6 bases each). V lost 3 bases to trimming and J lost 1 base, with 23 bases between them. Germline CDR1 reads SGHRS; CDR2 reads YFSETQ. The CDR3 is 18 amino acids. CDR3 protein: CASSWGAQGKVVSYEQYF. The CDR3 nucleotides read TGCGCCAGCAGCTGGGGGGCCCAGGGGAAGGTCGTGTCCTACGAGCAGTACTTC.

The chain couples TRBV5-1 to TRBJ2-7; weak D call: TRBD1 (7 bases). The V gene's germline CDR1 is SGHRS and CDR2 YFSETQ. Between the trimmed V and J ends, which lost 4 bases and 6 bases, there was a span of 29 bases. There are 18 residues in the CDR3. CDR3 in DNA: TGCGCCAGCAGCCCCCTGACGCGGACAGGTCGCAGGAGGGTCGAGCAGTACTTC. This gives the protein CASSPLTRTGRRRVEQYF.

This chain connects TRBV7-2 to TRBJ2-3; 16 bases map to TRBD2. This CDR3 spans 19 amino acids. V shed 4 bases and J 1 base; nucleotides not matched to a gene: 8. Per germline, CDR1 SGHTA and CDR2 FQGNSA. The CDR3 here is CASSSGLAGGPLGTDTQYF. Written as DNA, the CDR3 is TGTGCCAGCAGCTCGGGACTAGCGGGAGGGCCTCTCGGCACAGATACGCAGTATTTT. Based on the CDR3 plus reference TRBV7-2 and TRBJ2-3, the full variable domain is GAGVSQSPSNKVTEKGKDVELRCDPISGHTALYWYRQSLGQGLEFLIYFQGNSAPDKSGLPSDRFSAERTGGSVSTLTIQRTQQEDSAVYLCASSSGLAGGPLGTDTQYFGPGTRLTVL.

The rearrangement joins TRBV5-1 to TRBJ1-3; TRBD1 matches 8 bases. Trimming took 4 bases from V and 1 from J; bases not matched to a gene: 7. CDR1 is SGHRS and CDR2 is YFSETQ in the germline V gene. The CDR3 extends over 16 amino acids. This chain's CDR3 is CASSGPGQESGNTIYF. As DNA, the CDR3 is TGCGCCAGCAGCGGGCCGGGACAGGAGTCTGGAAACACCATATATTTT.

J is TRBJ2-3 and V is TRBV14; maybe TRBD2 (5 bases). Germline values: CDR1 SGHDN, CDR2 FVKESK. This CDR3 contains 12 residues. Deletions cut 2 bases from V and 8 bases from J, with 8 bases between. Here the CDR3 DNA reads TGTGCCAGCAGCCAATCTGGGAGTACGCAGTATTTT. This codes for CASSQSGSTQYF.

J is TRBJ1-2 and V is TRBV6-5, with 7 bases fitting TRBD1. V trimming: 5 bases; J trimming: 0 bases; junction bases outside the gene matches: 6. Per germline, CDR1 MNHEY and CDR2 SVGAGI. The CDR3 runs 15 residues. CDR3 in amino acids: CASSLGGRANYGYTF. The CDR3 bases are TGTGCCAGCAGTCTAGGGGGCAGGGCTAACTATGGCTACACCTTC.

V gene TRBV20-1 combines with J gene TRBJ2-7; D gene unclear. The CDR3 has 11 residues. CDR1 is DFQATT and CDR2 is SNEGSKA in the germline V gene (reference sequence). Trimming took off 3 bases at V and 1 base at J, with 4 bases between the two ends. CDR3 coding DNA: TGCAGTGCTAGGGATTCCTACGAGCAGTACTTC. Its protein is CSARDSYEQYF.

Of note for this clone: Other DNA sequences in the sample encode the same CDR3. The chain joins TRBV5-1 to TRBJ2-3; D remains ambiguous. Germline assignment: CDR1 SGHRS and CDR2 YFSETQ. V lost 0 bases and J lost 2, with 7 bases in between. CDR3 length: 14 amino acids. CDR3 loop: CASSLGSSTDTQYF. The CDR3 region has the DNA TGCGCCAGCAGCTTGGGTTCCTCCACAGATACGCAGTATTTT.

The V and J genes are TRBV11-3 and TRBJ2-3; no definite D call. Trimming stripped 1 base from V and 0 bases from J, with 5 bases between. The CDR3 consists of 14 residues. Germline V CDR1 and CDR2: SGHNT, YENEEA. CDR3 nucleotide sequence: TGTGCCAGCAGCTTAGGCGAGAGCACAGATACGCAGTATTTT. Its protein is CASSLGESTDTQYF.

The CDR3 nucleotides are TGTGCCAGCAGCCCCGGGACCGGCTCCTACGAGCAGTACTTC. Residues: CASSPGTGSYEQYF. The chain recombines TRBV7-9 with TRBJ2-7; tentatively, D is TRBD1 or TRBD2 (5 bases each). From germline, CDR1 is SEHNR and CDR2 FQNEAQ (reference sequence). This CDR3 is built from 14 residues. Deletions cut 5 bases from V and 0 bases from J, with 11 bases between.

The chain carries TRBV29-1 and TRBJ2-5; tentatively, D is TRBD1 (6 bases). Looked up from germline, CDR1 is SQVTM and CDR2 is ANQGSEA. The CDR3 runs 12 residues. V lost 7 bases, J lost 0 bases, and 9 bases lay in between. The CDR3 protein is CSERTDQETQYF. The CDR3 nucleotides read TGCAGCGAAAGGACAGACCAAGAGACCCAGTACTTC.

V usage is TRBV5-8 and J usage is TRBJ1-3; a possible D gene is TRBD1 (6 bases). V was trimmed by 3 bases and J by 4 bases, leaving 23 bases between them. Germline CDR1 and CDR2: SGHTS and YDEGEE. The CDR3 runs to 18 residues. CDR3 in DNA: TGTGCCAGCAGCTCCCACCTGACAGGCTCGTCGCGGGGAAACACCATATATTTT. It yields the protein CASSSHLTGSSRGNTIYF.

The CDR3 DNA reads as TGCGCCAGCAGCTTGGAAGGGACAGGGTCAGATACGCAGTATTTT. This encodes CASSLEGTGSDTQYF. The chain links TRBV5-1 to TRBJ2-3; 9 nucleotides align to TRBD1. The CDR3 spans 15 residues. The V and J ends lost 0 bases and 4 bases, in that order; junction bases with no gene match: 3. Germline lookup yields CDR1 SGHRS and CDR2 YFSETQ.

V usage is TRBV20-1 and J usage is TRBJ2-3; D ambiguous. Trimming cost V 3 bases and J 7 bases, with 8 bases left between them. CDR1 and CDR2 from the germline V gene are DFQATT and SNEGSKA (reference sequence). This CDR3 region has 11 residues. CDR3 sequence (DNA): TGCAGTGCTAGCGGGTGGAATACGCAGTATTTT. It codes for CSASGWNTQYF.

This clone has a single count. The CDR3 DNA reads as TGTGCCAGCAGCGCGGGGGTCGAGATGAAAGCTTTCTTT. Translated: CASSAGVEMKAFF. This chain joins TRBV6-1 and TRBJ1-1; possibly TRBD1 for D (5 bases). The CDR3 sequence is 13 residues long. Trimming stripped 6 bases from V and 9 bases from J, with 17 bases between. The germline CDR1 and CDR2 sequences are MNHNS and SASEGT.

As regards this clone: At one of its ends the junction is not consistent with the germline gene, which may arise from a read error. V and J are TRBV7-7 and TRBJ2-1, with 9 bases that match TRBD1. This CDR3 contains 19 residues. Germline V gene sequence: CDR1 SSHAT, CDR2 FNYEAQ (reference sequence). The CDR3 loop is CASSKGQGKGNGRGNEQFF. CDR3 sequence (DNA): TGTGCTAGCAGCAAAGGACAGGGGAAAGGGAACGGGAGAGGCAATGAGCAGTTCTTC.

The rearrangement joins TRBV5-6 to TRBJ1-3; weak D call: TRBD1 (5 bases). Germline CDR1 and CDR2: SGHDT and YYEEEE. The CDR3 loop spans 14 amino acids. The germline V and J ends were trimmed by 3 bases and 4 bases, with 11 bases remaining between them. This CDR3 is CASSSGPAGNTIYF. The DNA of the CDR3 is TGTGCCAGCAGCTCGGGACCCGCCGGAAACACCATATATTTT.

This clone has only one observation. The rearrangement links TRBV7-3 to TRBJ2-2; D unclear. V was shortened by 0 bases and J by 0 bases, with 2 bases between the two germline ends. Germline assignment: CDR1 SGHTA and CDR2 FQGTGA. This CDR3 is built from 14 residues. Here the CDR3 DNA reads TGTGCCAGCAGCTTAACGTCGAACACCGGGGAGCTGTTTTTT. Amino acids: CASSLTSNTGELFF.

The CDR3 DNA sequence: TGTGCCAGCAGTCCTCAACAGGCACATACGCAGTATTTT. As protein: CASSPQQAHTQYF. This chain links TRBV6-5 with TRBJ2-3; tentative D call: TRBD1 (5 bases). CDR1 and CDR2 (germline): MNHEY, SVGAGI. The CDR3 is 13 residues long. V shed 5 bases and J shed 7 bases, with 13 bases lying between them.

This clone is medium-sized by share. The CDR3 DNA reads as TGTGCCAGCAGTGGCATCTCGGAGGCCGCTCCTAGCACAGATACGCAGTATTTT. Its translation is CASSGISEAAPSTDTQYF. The V call is TRBV6-1, the J call TRBJ2-3; D possibly corresponds to TRBD2 (5 bases). CDR1 is MNHNS, CDR2 SASEGT, per germline. Trimming removed 4 bases at V and 0 bases at J, with 20 bases between. The CDR3 runs 18 residues.